The sequence of this T cell receptor (beta chain) was determined in a study of shared clonotypes between healthy human individuals. CD45RO-negative, CCR7-positively selected cells formed the naive CD8 fraction, excluding terminally differentiated effector memory CD45RA+ cells. V lost 5 bases, J lost 3 bases, and 12 bases stayed unmatched. This CDR3 has 18 amino acids. Germline CDR1 reads SGHAT; CDR2 reads FQNNGV. The genomic DNA of each subset was split evenly across several immunoSEQ plates. In the sorted-subset replicate PCRs, 200 ng DNA, tens of thousands of T cell genomes, was used. Clones were sequenced by immunoSEQ multiplex PCR, and TCRdb holds only the in-frame ones, with some missing. The table includes 550,000 to 650,000 clones, roughly 95% detected once. A single count supports this clone.

The chain joins TRBV11-2 to TRBJ2-4; TRBD2 matches at 11 bases. This TCR derives from a woman in her twenties or thirties in good health. Sequencing was carried out using naive CD8+ T cells sorted from blood. The CDR3 loop is CASSPAGSSGRFKNIQYF. The CDR3 nucleotides are TGTGCCAGCAGCCCGGCAGGGTCTAGCGGGAGGTTCAAAAACATTCAGTACTTC.